This T cell receptor (beta chain) stems from a study of human versus mouse CDR3 diversity and MHC coevolution (dated by TCRdb to about 2017). Regarding the study in general: According to reports, the immunoSEQ assay can detect one in 200,000 T cells and keeps multiplex PCR amplification bias to a minimum. As a reference point for TCR selection on multiple MHC II alleles, the study used human naive CD4 T cell repertoires and compared them against human-TCR-locus transgenic mice that have a single MHC II. Valid reads per sample ranged from roughly 0.6 x 10^7 to 1.7 x 10^7 across mouse and human samples. Three healthy volunteer blood donors were included in the human cohort, with one aged 30 to 40, one aged 40 to 49 and one aged 60 to 69 at collection.

Its CDR3 holds 15 amino acids, cysteine through phenylalanine. The only DNA kept is the CDR3, 45 bases in frame from the first base. CDR1 and CDR2, looked up from the germline V gene, are SGHRS and YFSETQ. V and J are trimmed by 0 bases and 1 base, and the gene matches miss 4 bases of the junction. Genomic DNA was extracted from the sorted cells using the QIAGEN blood and tissue kit and was quantified on a NanoDrop 1000. Deep sequencing and quantification of TCR alpha and beta chains were performed on the immunoSEQ platform by multiplex PCR of genomic DNA. In the original analysis: IMGT gene and region definitions were used for annotation of the TCR sequences. Out-of-frame rearrangements were used as a proxy for the preselection repertoire and compared with in-frame clonotypes. The iCHAO1 estimator supplied with the immunoSEQ platform was used to estimate repertoire size. A Gini index, which is based on the Lorenz curve, was applied to in-frame amino acid clonotypes to measure clonal inequality. The intersect function in the R package tcR was used to count shared clonotypes, while the Jaccard index served to score similarity. The R prcomp function was used without normalization to run principal component analysis of V, J and V-J usage frequencies. Imported from immuneACCESS, the table was reduced by TCRdb to in-frame sequences with V and J called. These copies leave out some clones; in studies compared against another copy, an unresolved V gene accounts for under half, and the cause of the remainder is not known. The DNA gave D and trimming, while V, J and clone size come from that table. The sample contains some 80,000 clones, about nine tenths of them found a single time. In total, the top ten clones hold roughly 0.16% of the sample.

About this clone: Its target antigen remains unknown. Base quality data are lacking; no much larger clone is found one base away.

General study outcomes and caveats: On average, more CDR3 deletions and insertions were observed in humans than in mice, indicating greater exonuclease and TdT activity. According to iCHAO1 estimates, humans had the largest TCR beta repertoire, about 1.6 million clonotypes, which was attributed likely to selection by multiple MHC II molecules. Among all the groups compared, the lowest clonal inequality scores came from most of the three human donors. Because human T cells were selected on several MHC II alleles, repertoire diversity in humans and mice was not considered directly comparable.

Fluorescence-activated cell sorting was used to isolate naive CD4 T cells, defined as CD45RO-negative and CD62L-positive, from PBMCs. Roughly 50 ml of fresh peripheral blood was drawn per donor, and PBMCs were isolated by Ficoll density centrifugation. Cells were sorted on a FACSAria III instrument, and every sample had a purity above 85%. The sequenced material came from naive CD4+ T cells from blood. The label giving this sample's cell subset or site can be read as: CD45RO-negative CD62L-positive naive CD4 T cells. This receptor was taken from a person aged 25 to 75 in good health. The chain was built from TRBV5-1 and TRBJ2-7; TRBD1 fits 7 bases in the junction. In nucleotide form, the sequence is TGCGCCAGCAGCTTGGAAGGGGGCGCTTCCTACGAGCAGTACTTC. This is translated as CASSLEGGASYEQYF.